Here is one TCR beta chain with its context. A far bigger clonotype differs at one base, so this is likely a read error. Time point: newly diagnosed GD, antithyroid drugs for less than 3 months. RNA extracted from PBMCs served as the sequencing template. This sample is drawn from a study of regulatory T cells in long-lasting Graves disease. Arm-PCR of CDR3 regions with iRepertoire HTBI primers generated TCR beta libraries. MiXCR was run by TCRdb on the multiplex PCR reads, yielding one entry per CDR3 protein. The sample holds 300,000 to 400,000 distinct CDR3 sequences, approximately 15% seen once. The same data also went into a second study, on T cells in Graves' hyperthyroidism and ophthalmopathy.

This specimen consisted of peripheral blood mononuclear cells (PBMCs), obtained at new diagnosis, from a patient treated with antithyroid drugs. This clonotype was sampled from a man aged 35-49 years with Graves disease.

CDR3 sequence: CASRCPGGMNTEAFF. The CDR3 region has the DNA TGTGCCAGCAGATGCCCGGGTGGCATGAACACTGAAGCTTTCTTT. V gene TRBV6-1 combines with J gene TRBJ1-1; D is unclear. CDR1 and CDR2 from the germline V gene are MNHNS and SASEGT. The ends were cut back, 6 bases at V and 0 bases at J, with 14 bases in the middle. The CDR3 loop spans 15 amino acids.